This TCR beta chain was sequenced for a study of beta chain features in type 1 diabetes. Study results and caveats: The study found moderately but significantly shorter TCRB CDR3s in all four CD4+ subsets of Type 1 diabetes patients.

Expressed TCRB transcripts were sequenced, since all the RNA that had been isolated was reverse transcribed. Assay used: immunoSEQ multiplex PCR; TCRdb lists only in-frame clones, some missing. Of fewer than 350,000 clones detected, approximately 16% appear once; the ten largest clones hold roughly 0.015%. The table lists this clone with a few counts. Antigen specificity is unknown. Sequencing was carried out using naive CD4+ T cells from blood. This TCR derives from a man younger than 35 with type 1 diabetes.

Here the CDR3 reads CASTLSGPLHF. As DNA, the CDR3 is TGTGCCAGCACCCTCAGTGGACCCCTCCACTTT. The chain is built from TRBV7-9 and TRBJ1-6; D not certain. The CDR3 totals 11 residues. Germline CDR1 and CDR2: SEHNR and FQNEAQ (reference sequence). V lost 7 bases to trimming and J lost 12 bases, with 10 bases between them. Combining the CDR3 with reference TRBV7-9 and TRBJ1-6 gives the whole variable domain DTGVSQNPRHKITKRGQNVTFRCDPISEHNRLYWYRQTLGQGPEFLTYFQNEAQLEKSRLLSDRFSAERPKGSFSTLEIQRTEQGDSAMYLCASTLSGPLHFGNGTRLTVT.